This T cell receptor beta chain originates from a study of beta chain features in type 1 diabetes. Study-wide results and limits: Here, the possible influence of HLA type (on TCRB rearrangement) remained unresolved. Type 1 diabetes patients showed a moderate but significant shortening of TCRB CDR3s in all four CD4+ subsets. Patients' naive, central memory and Treg TCRB repertoires seemed closer to one another than those of healthy donors.

This CDR3 spans 15 amino acids. Germline V gene sequence: CDR1 SGHRS, CDR2 YFSETQ. V dropped 0 bases and J dropped 3; count of bases not matched to a gene: 5. By way of CD45RO/CCR7/CD25/CD127/CD95/CD27, the CD4+ regulatory, stem cell-like memory, central memory and naive cells were sorted. Expressed TCRB transcripts were sequenced because the isolated RNA had all been reverse transcribed beforehand. The protocol was immunoSEQ multiplex PCR, while the TCRdb copy is restricted to in-frame clones and leaves out a portion. This sample has 350,000 to 450,000 clones, with roughly an eighth found just once. In this sample, this clone turned up a few times. Its matching antigen is unknown.

V and J are TRBV5-1 and TRBJ2-7; TRBD2 matches 8 bases. The material sequenced was naive CD4+ T cells from blood. The sequence came from a woman under 30 with type 1 diabetes. This CDR3 is CASSLGLASIYEQYF. CDR3 bases: TGCGCCAGCAGCTTGGGACTAGCGAGCATCTACGAGCAGTACTTC.